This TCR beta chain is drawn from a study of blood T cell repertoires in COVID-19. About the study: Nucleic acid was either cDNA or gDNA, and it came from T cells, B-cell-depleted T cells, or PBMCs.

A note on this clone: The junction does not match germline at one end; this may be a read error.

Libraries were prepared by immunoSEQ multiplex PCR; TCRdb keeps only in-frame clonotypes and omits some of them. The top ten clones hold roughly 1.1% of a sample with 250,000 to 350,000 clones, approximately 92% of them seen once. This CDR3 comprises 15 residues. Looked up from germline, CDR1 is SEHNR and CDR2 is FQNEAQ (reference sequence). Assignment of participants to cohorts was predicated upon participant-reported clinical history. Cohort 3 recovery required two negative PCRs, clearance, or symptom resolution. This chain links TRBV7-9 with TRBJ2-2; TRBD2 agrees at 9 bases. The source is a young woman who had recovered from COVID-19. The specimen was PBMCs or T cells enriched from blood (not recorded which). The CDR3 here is CASSIAGAPIEELFF. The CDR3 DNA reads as TGTGCCAGCAGCATAGCGGGAGCCCCGATCGAGGAGCTGTTTTTT.